The sequence of this T cell receptor (beta chain) was determined in a study of graft-versus-host responses after intestinal transplantation. To note about this clone: Antigen specificity is unknown.

Clones were sequenced by immunoSEQ multiplex PCR, and TCRdb holds only the in-frame ones, with some missing. The sample carries under 150,000 clones, around nine tenths recorded once. This CDR3 region has 17 residues. The germline V gene encodes CDR1 SGHAT and CDR2 FQNNGV. Trimming took 4 bases from V and 3 from J; bases not matched to a gene: 7. The starting material was unstimulated CD4+ T cells sorted from spleen or lymph node cells, obtained before intestinal transplant. The receptor comes from a human donor who received an intestinal transplant. The chain is built from TRBV11-2 and TRBJ2-7; 15 bases map to TRBD2. CDR3 DNA: TGTGCCAGCAGCTACCGGACTAGCGGGGGGGACCACTACGAGCAGTACTTC. It encodes CASSYRTSGGDHYEQYF.